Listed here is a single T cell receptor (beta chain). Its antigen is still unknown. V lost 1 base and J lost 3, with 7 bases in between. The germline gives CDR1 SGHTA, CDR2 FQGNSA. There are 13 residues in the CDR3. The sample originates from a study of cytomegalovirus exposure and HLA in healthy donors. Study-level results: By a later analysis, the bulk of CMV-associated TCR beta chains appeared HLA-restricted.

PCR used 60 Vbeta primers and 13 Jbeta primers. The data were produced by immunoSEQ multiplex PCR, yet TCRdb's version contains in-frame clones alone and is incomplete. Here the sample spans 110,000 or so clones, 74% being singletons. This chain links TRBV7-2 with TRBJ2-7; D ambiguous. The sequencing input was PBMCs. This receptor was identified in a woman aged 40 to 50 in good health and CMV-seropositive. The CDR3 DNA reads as TGTGCCAGCAGCTTAGGCCACTTCTACGAGCAGTACTTC. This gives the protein CASSLGHFYEQYF. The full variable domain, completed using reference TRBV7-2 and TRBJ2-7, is GAGVSQSPSNKVTEKGKDVELRCDPISGHTALYWYRQSLGQGLEFLIYFQGNSAPDKSGLPSDRFSAERTGGSVSTLTIQRTQQEDSAVYLCASSLGHFYEQYFGPGTRLTVT.